This is a list of T cell receptor beta chains from one sample in a study of T cells after yellow fever vaccination. TCRdb called the 5' RACE reads again in MiXCR, with one record for every CDR3 protein. The sample has about 430,000 distinct CDR3 sequences; around a sixth are singletons. Specimen: PBMCs, collected before the yellow fever booster vaccination. The source is a man in his late teens or twenties who received the YFV17D yellow fever vaccine. CDR3s leave out the opening cysteine and the closing phenylalanine or tryptophan. D genes are given only for firm matches. Size values are once, few and many counts, or a class for expanded clones, and some rows have none.

v_call: TRBV7-9; j_call: TRBJ2-2; d_call: TRBD1; clone_size: -; cdr3_aa: ASSSRQGANTGELF
v_call: TRBV7-2; j_call: TRBJ2-1; d_call: TRBD1; clone_size: -; cdr3_aa: ASSWGQFYNEQF
v_call: TRBV5-1; j_call: TRBJ2-3; d_call: -; clone_size: -; cdr3_aa: ASSLALDTDTQY
v_call: TRBV6-5; j_call: TRBJ2-2; d_call: TRBD1; clone_size: many; cdr3_aa: ASTLNRGTGELF
v_call: TRBV6-1; j_call: TRBJ2-3; d_call: -; clone_size: few; cdr3_aa: ASTQGEGWGTQY
v_call: TRBV12-3/TRBV12-4; j_call: TRBJ1-2; d_call: -; clone_size: -; cdr3_aa: ASSLSRSYT
v_call: TRBV5-1; j_call: TRBJ2-1; d_call: -; clone_size: few; cdr3_aa: ASSLAFGIREQF
v_call: TRBV5-1; j_call: TRBJ2-2; d_call: TRBD2; clone_size: -; cdr3_aa: ASRGGGRSTGELF
v_call: TRBV7-9; j_call: TRBJ1-6; d_call: -; clone_size: -; cdr3_aa: ASSPPGRGRATNSPLH
v_call: TRBV4-2; j_call: TRBJ1-1; d_call: -; clone_size: -; cdr3_aa: ASSPRGRGTEAF
v_call: TRBV5-1; j_call: TRBJ2-3; d_call: TRBD2; clone_size: -; cdr3_aa: ASSPRGSGGNTDTQY
v_call: TRBV7-8; j_call: TRBJ2-7; d_call: TRBD2; clone_size: -; cdr3_aa: ASSPEAGGTHEQY
v_call: TRBV5-1; j_call: TRBJ1-1; d_call: -; clone_size: -; cdr3_aa: ASSSHLDGNTEAF
v_call: TRBV27; j_call: TRBJ1-2; d_call: -; clone_size: -; cdr3_aa: ASSRGRTNYGYT
v_call: TRBV19; j_call: TRBJ2-7; d_call: -; clone_size: -; cdr3_aa: ASSLQGMKEQY
v_call: TRBV12-3/TRBV12-4; j_call: TRBJ1-5; d_call: TRBD1; clone_size: few; cdr3_aa: ASSFGTGAQPQH
v_call: TRBV12-3/TRBV12-4; j_call: TRBJ2-1; d_call: -; clone_size: few; cdr3_aa: ASSSSGAEQF
v_call: TRBV20-1; j_call: TRBJ2-3; d_call: TRBD1; clone_size: few; cdr3_aa: SARDDRVGVLLRNTQY
v_call: TRBV5-1; j_call: TRBJ1-6; d_call: -; clone_size: -; cdr3_aa: ASSLDGFPYNSPLH
v_call: TRBV12-3/TRBV12-4; j_call: TRBJ1-5; d_call: -; clone_size: -; cdr3_aa: ASSSGFYQPQH
v_call: TRBV20-1; j_call: TRBJ2-3; d_call: TRBD2; clone_size: few; cdr3_aa: SARDYTSGGSDTQY
v_call: TRBV4-2; j_call: TRBJ2-2; d_call: -; clone_size: many; cdr3_aa: ASSQVSAGELF
v_call: TRBV7-9; j_call: TRBJ2-5; d_call: -; clone_size: -; cdr3_aa: ASSLYYREGETQY
v_call: TRBV20-1; j_call: TRBJ1-1; d_call: -; clone_size: few; cdr3_aa: SAAFGQTKNTEAF
v_call: TRBV12-3/TRBV12-4; j_call: TRBJ2-4; d_call: -; clone_size: few; cdr3_aa: ASSGYSAVKNIQY
v_call: TRBV4-3; j_call: TRBJ2-1; d_call: -; clone_size: few; cdr3_aa: ASSQGAGQHNEQF
v_call: TRBV9; j_call: TRBJ2-1; d_call: -; clone_size: few; cdr3_aa: ASSVVPNEQF
v_call: TRBV2; j_call: TRBJ1-4; d_call: TRBD1; clone_size: few; cdr3_aa: ASSHPRGREGEKLF
v_call: TRBV5-1; j_call: TRBJ2-1; d_call: -; clone_size: few; cdr3_aa: ASGQLTSQS
v_call: TRBV20-1; j_call: TRBJ1-4; d_call: -; clone_size: -; cdr3_aa: SARDHRGATNEKLF
v_call: TRBV6-1; j_call: TRBJ2-7; d_call: -; clone_size: -; cdr3_aa: ASRHGEQY
v_call: TRBV28; j_call: TRBJ1-4; d_call: -; clone_size: many; cdr3_aa: ASNPQDTQGWEKLF
v_call: TRBV9; j_call: TRBJ2-3; d_call: -; clone_size: few; cdr3_aa: ASSPRTLQRTDTQY
v_call: TRBV24-1; j_call: TRBJ1-6; d_call: -; clone_size: -; cdr3_aa: ATSDRQPDSPLH
v_call: TRBV20-1; j_call: TRBJ2-5; d_call: -; clone_size: few; cdr3_aa: SAKELDVTQY
v_call: TRBV7-2; j_call: TRBJ2-2; d_call: TRBD2; clone_size: -; cdr3_aa: ASSLSSGGLTAGELF
v_call: TRBV12-3/TRBV12-4; j_call: TRBJ1-1; d_call: -; clone_size: -; cdr3_aa: ASSPTSGMNTEAF
v_call: TRBV4-1; j_call: TRBJ1-5; d_call: -; clone_size: few; cdr3_aa: ASSQDIPQPQH
v_call: TRBV29-1; j_call: TRBJ1-1; d_call: TRBD1; clone_size: -; cdr3_aa: SAFPDRGTEAF
v_call: TRBV19; j_call: TRBJ2-1; d_call: TRBD2; clone_size: -; cdr3_aa: ASRARLAGGQTEQF
v_call: TRBV29-1; j_call: TRBJ1-1; d_call: -; clone_size: few; cdr3_aa: SSLSGPEAF
v_call: TRBV20-1; j_call: TRBJ2-3; d_call: -; clone_size: -; cdr3_aa: SARPFKGADTQY
v_call: TRBV20-1; j_call: TRBJ2-5; d_call: -; clone_size: -; cdr3_aa: SASSRETQY
v_call: TRBV6-2/TRBV6-3; j_call: TRBJ2-3; d_call: -; clone_size: many; cdr3_aa: ASSPSAGFTDTQY
v_call: TRBV5-6; j_call: TRBJ2-2; d_call: -; clone_size: -; cdr3_aa: ASSELGRGNTGELF
v_call: TRBV4-1; j_call: TRBJ2-5; d_call: TRBD2; clone_size: few; cdr3_aa: ASSRRLAGQETQY